Below, 26 T cell receptor beta chains from the same sample are listed, as sequenced in a study of T cells in Graves' hyperthyroidism and ophthalmopathy. Amplification yielded TCR beta CDR3 regions, with RNA transcripts as the source. In the first-round RT-PCR of the TCR CDR3, the HTBI primer set was used. TCRdb re-analysed the multiplex PCR reads in MiXCR, keeping a single row per CDR3 protein. This sample yields about 600,000 distinct CDR3 sequences, of which roughly 15% are seen a single time; 2.5% to 4% belongs to the top ten. Sequenced material: blood. These receptors were taken from a woman in her thirties or forties with Graves' ophthalmopathy.

V gene TRBV24-1 combines with J gene TRBJ1-5; 7 nucleotides agree with TRBD1. Germline CDR1 and CDR2: KGHDR and SFDVKD. The CDR3 runs to 14 residues. V shed 4 bases, J shed 4 bases, and the junction held 3 bases outside the gene matches. The CDR3 region has the DNA TGTGCCACCAGTGAACAGGGGACGAATCAGCCCCAGCATTTT. Its protein product is CATSEQGTNQPQHF.

The J gene is TRBJ2-2, the V gene TRBV20-1; D perhaps matches TRBD2 (5 bases). CDR3 length: 14 residues. V dropped 1 base and J dropped 5 bases, with 11 bases sitting between them. Germline loops: CDR1 DFQATT, CDR2 SNEGSKA (reference sequence). The DNA of the CDR3 is TGCAGTGCTAGAGGAGGGCAGACTACCGGGGAGCTGTTTTTT. It yields the protein CSARGGQTTGELFF.

This clonotype turned up a few times. V and J are TRBV27 and TRBJ1-5; no clear D. This CDR3 has 15 residues. V lost 6 bases to trimming and J lost 4 bases, with 16 bases between them. Germline V gives CDR1 MNHEY, CDR2 SMNVEV (reference sequence). CDR3 DNA sequence: TGTGCCAGCAGACCAGCGCGGGGAGGTAATCAGCCCCAGCATTTT. Its protein is CASRPARGGNQPQHF.

This clonotype has a count of ten or more. V gene TRBV12-3 or TRBV12-4 combines with J gene TRBJ2-1; 9 nucleotides agree with TRBD2. Trimming removed 3 bases from V and 8 bases from J; junction bases left unmatched: 11. This CDR3 has 16 amino acids. CDR3: CASSLSRGRGGDEQFF. The CDR3 region has the DNA TGTGCCAGCAGTTTGAGTCGCGGGCGGGGGGGCGATGAGCAGTTCTTC.

This chain links TRBV15 with TRBJ2-1, with 11 bases fitting TRBD2. Per germline, CDR1 LNHNV and CDR2 YYDKDF (reference sequence). The trim removed 1 base at V and 0 bases at J, leaving 5 bases unmatched. The CDR3 has 18 residues. In DNA form, the CDR3 reads TGTGCCACCAGCAGAGGGCTAGCGGGAGGCCTCTCCTACAATGAGCAGTTCTTC. Translating gives CATSRGLAGGLSYNEQFF.

The table lists this clonotype with many counts. The gene calls are TRBV20-1 and TRBJ2-7; a possible D gene is TRBD1 (6 bases). The CDR3 spans 15 residues. Per germline, CDR1 DFQATT and CDR2 SNEGSKA (reference sequence). V lost 3 bases and J 3 bases, leaving 18 bases between the germline ends. The CDR3 DNA is TGCAGTGCTAGTGTGGGGGCAGATAGGGTCTACGAGCAGTACTTC. Amino acids: CSASVGADRVYEQYF.

CDR3 nucleotide sequence: TGTGCCAGCAGTTACGTGGCAGTTGGTTCTAACATTCAGTACTTC. Amino acids: CASSYVAVGSNIQYF. The chain uses TRBV6-5 and TRBJ2-4; no definite D call. Germline-derived CDR1 and CDR2 are MNHEY and SVGAGI. V was shortened by 2 bases and J by 7 bases, with 15 bases between the two germline ends. The CDR3 runs to 15 residues.

The sample holds many counts of this clonotype. The rearrangement uses TRBV11-2 and TRBJ1-2; TRBD1 matches at 8 bases. This CDR3 is built from 15 residues. After removal of 1 base from V and 4 bases from J, the junction contained 5 bases not matched to a gene. The germline V gene encodes CDR1 SGHAT and CDR2 FQNNGV. The CDR3 coding sequence is TGTGCCAGCAGCTTAGTCCGGACAGGGAGCTATGGCTACACCTTC. It yields the protein CASSLVRTGSYGYTF. The full variable domain, completed using reference TRBV11-2 and TRBJ1-2, is EAGVAQSPRYKIIEKRQSVAFWCNPISGHATLYWYQQILGQGPKLLIQFQNNGVVDDSQLPKDRFSAERLKGVDSTLKIQPAKLEDSAVYLCASSLVRTGSYGYTFGSGTRLTVV.

In this sample, this clonotype turned up many times. The rearrangement uses TRBV11-2 and TRBJ1-1; 7 nucleotides align to TRBD1. Germline trimming cut 1 base from V and 5 bases from J; bases unmatched to any gene: 4. The CDR3 totals 14 residues. Germline assignment: CDR1 SGHAT and CDR2 FQNNGV. CDR3: CASSLAQGVTEAFF. The CDR3 nucleotides are TGTGCCAGCAGCTTAGCGCAGGGGGTAACTGAAGCTTTCTTT.

This chain links TRBV6-1 with TRBJ1-5, with D tentatively TRBD1 (5 bases). V was clipped by 5 bases and J by 7 bases, with 21 bases between them. Germline CDR1 is MNHNS and CDR2 is SASEGT. The CDR3 extends over 16 amino acids. CDR3: CASSFGWVARDQPQHF. CDR3 nucleotides: TGTGCCAGCAGTTTCGGGTGGGTTGCGAGGGACCAGCCCCAGCATTTT.

With respect to this clonotype: A much larger clone lies a single base off, so this may be a read error. The chain is built from TRBV2 and TRBJ2-1, with D possibly TRBD1 on 5 matching bases. Trimming removed 7 bases from V and 9 bases from J, with 16 bases in between. Germline V gene sequence: CDR1 SNHLY, CDR2 FYNNEI. The CDR3 sequence is 13 residues long. Here the CDR3 reads CASTSNRSTEQFF. DNA of the CDR3: TGTGCCAGCACCTCGAACAGGTCCACTGAGCAGTTCTTC.

This clonotype was detected ten times or more. This sequence joins TRBV20-1 and TRBJ2-3, with 9 bases lining up with TRBD1. The CDR3 length is 14 residues. CDR1 and CDR2 (germline): DFQATT, SNEGSKA (reference sequence). V lost 4 bases to trimming and J lost 2 bases; unmatched junction nucleotides: 4. The CDR3 spells CSATGTGSTDTQYF. Written as DNA, the CDR3 is TGCAGTGCTACCGGGACAGGGTCCACAGATACGCAGTATTTT.

This clonotype was seen many times. This chain connects TRBV28 to TRBJ2-7, with TRBD2 as a possible D gene (6 bases). The CDR3 runs 13 residues. The germline V and J ends were trimmed by 6 bases and 2 bases, with 11 bases remaining between them. Germline CDR1 reads MDHEN; CDR2 reads SYDVKM. DNA of the CDR3: TGTGCCAGCAGCCGGGGGAGCGCCTACGAGCAGTACTTC. It specifies CASSRGSAYEQYF. The complete variable domain, with remaining parts taken from reference TRBV28 and TRBJ2-7, reads DVKVTQSSRYLVKRTGEKVFLECVQDMDHENMFWYRQDPGLGLRLIYFSYDVKMKEKGDIPEGYSVSREKKERFSLILESASTNQTSMYLCASSRGSAYEQYFGPGTRLTVT.

Many counts were recorded for this clonotype. The rearrangement joins TRBV27 to TRBJ2-5; TRBD2 agrees at 13 bases. Germline CDR1 reads MNHEY; CDR2 reads SMNVEV (reference sequence). The J segment lost 4 bases and the V segment lost 6 bases, leaving 11 bases of the junction unmatched. The CDR3 extends over 17 amino acids. The chain's CDR3 is CASSPRLAGGPGETQYF. In DNA, the CDR3 is TGTGCCAGCAGCCCCCGACTAGCGGGAGGACCAGGAGAGACCCAGTACTTC.

The chain recombines TRBV18 with TRBJ2-4; D not certain. This CDR3 comprises 12 residues. Germline loops: CDR1 KGHSH, CDR2 LQKENI. V was shortened by 3 bases and J by 6 bases, with 6 bases between the two germline ends. CDR3 region: CASSPGRNIQYF. Written as DNA, the CDR3 is TGTGCCAGCTCACCCGGCAGAAACATTCAGTACTTC.

This clonotype was observed many times. The V gene is TRBV3-1, the J gene TRBJ2-1; 13 bases match TRBD2. The length of the CDR3 is 15 residues. V gave up 7 bases and J gave up 9 bases; unmatched junction bases: 9. Germline V gives CDR1 LGHDT, CDR2 YNNKEL (reference sequence). The CDR3 loop is CASTIGTSGTGEQFF. CDR3 bases: TGTGCCAGCACCATCGGGACTAGCGGGACGGGTGAGCAGTTCTTC.

Concerning this clonotype itself: Being one base from a much bigger clone, this may be a read error. This chain uses TRBV7-2 with TRBJ1-1; tentatively, D is TRBD1 (5 bases). CDR1 is SGHTA, CDR2 FQGNSA, per germline. CDR3 length: 15 amino acids. V was clipped by 5 bases and J by 4 bases, with 17 bases between them. CDR3 sequence: CASSPQTALSTEAFF. The CDR3 DNA reads TGTGCCAGCAGCCCTCAGACAGCTCTGAGCACTGAAGCTTTCTTT.

This clonotype came up a few times. This chain links TRBV18 with TRBJ2-3, with D perhaps TRBD1 (5 bases). Deletions cut 2 bases from V and 1 base from J, with 16 bases between. The CDR3 length is 17 residues. Per the germline V gene, CDR1 is KGHSH and CDR2 is LQKENI. CDR3: CASSPVGRVGGTDTQYF. CDR3 nucleotide sequence: TGTGCCAGCTCACCAGTAGGACGAGTAGGGGGCACAGATACGCAGTATTTT.

Ten or more counts support this clonotype. This chain joins TRBV7-9 and TRBJ2-1, with 12 bases that match TRBD2. The CDR3 is 17 amino acids. Germline V gene lookup returns CDR1 SEHNR and CDR2 FQNEAQ (reference sequence). The V segment lost 2 bases and the J segment 8 bases; nucleotides outside the gene matches: 10. CDR3 protein: CASSLPPSGGAHDEQFF. Here the CDR3 DNA reads TGTGCCAGCAGCTTACCTCCTAGCGGGGGGGCTCATGATGAGCAGTTCTTC.

This clonotype was seen at least ten times. The chain employs TRBV11-2 and TRBJ2-5; D call uncertain. The length of the CDR3 is 11 residues. Looked up from germline, CDR1 is SGHAT and CDR2 is FQNNGV. The V end lost 3 bases, the J end lost 5 bases, and 4 bases lay between the germline ends. Written as DNA, the CDR3 is TGTGCCAGCAGCTTTATGGAGACCCAGTACTTC. It specifies CASSFMETQYF.

The chain's CDR3 is CARATGVPEEQYF. DNA for the CDR3: TGTGCCAGAGCAACAGGGGTACCGGAAGAGCAGTACTTC. The chain employs TRBV19 and TRBJ2-7, with 7 bases fitting TRBD1. V gave up 9 bases and J gave up 7 bases; unmatched junction bases: 12. This CDR3 is built from 13 residues. Germline V lookup: CDR1 LNHDA, CDR2 SQIVND (reference sequence). The whole variable domain, remainder taken from reference TRBV19 and TRBJ2-7, is DGGITQSPKYLFRKEGQNVTLSCEQNLNHDAMYWYRQDPGQGLRLIYYSQIVNDFQKGDIAEGYSVSREKKESFPLTVTSAQKNPTAFYLCARATGVPEEQYFGPGTRLTVT.

The chain carries TRBV15 and TRBJ2-1, with a possible D match to TRBD2 (5 bases). Deletions cut 5 bases from V and 5 bases from J, with 19 bases between. The CDR3 extends over 16 amino acids. Germline V CDR1 and CDR2: LNHNV, YYDKDF (reference sequence). The chain's CDR3 is CATSGQRTLAHNEQFF. In DNA form, the CDR3 reads TGTGCCACCAGCGGGCAACGGACCCTAGCCCACAATGAGCAGTTCTTC.

Ten or more counts support this clonotype. The chain couples TRBV6-1 to TRBJ2-3; 11 bases agree with TRBD2. The CDR3 is made up of 15 amino acids. CDR1 is MNHNS, CDR2 SASEGT, per germline. Trimming cost V 7 bases and J 1 base; bases outside gene matches: 4. In DNA form, the CDR3 reads TGTGCCAGCACGGAACTAGCGGGGGGCACAGATACGCAGTATTTT. Translated, it gives CASTELAGGTDTQYF.

This clonotype was observed at least ten times. The chain employs TRBV30 and TRBJ1-1; the D is unclear. The germline CDR1 and CDR2 sequences are GTSNPN and SVGIG (reference sequence). V lost 4 bases to trimming and J lost 6 bases, with 9 bases between them. CDR3 length: 11 amino acids. CDR3 DNA: TGTGCCTGGATGGCCTACGCTGAAGCTTTCTTT. This gives the protein CAWMAYAEAFF.

The rearrangement uses TRBV3-1 and TRBJ2-1, with 8 bases aligning to TRBD2. The germline CDR1 and CDR2 sequences are LGHDT and YNNKEL (reference sequence). V lost 4 bases to trimming and J lost 0 bases; unmatched junction nucleotides: 5. CDR3 size: 16 residues. DNA for the CDR3: TGTGCCAGCAGCCCTGCAAGCGGGGGCTCCTACAATGAGCAGTTCTTC. As protein: CASSPASGGSYNEQFF.

This clonotype was recorded many times. CDR3 DNA: TGTGCCTGGAGTCCGGGGGTGGGGGAGACCCAGTACTTC. This sequence encodes CAWSPGVGETQYF. The chain couples TRBV30 to TRBJ2-5, with D maybe TRBD2 (6 bases). This CDR3 contains 13 residues. Germline loops: CDR1 GTSNPN, CDR2 SVGIG (reference sequence). V shed 2 bases and J shed 5 bases, with 12 bases lying between them.